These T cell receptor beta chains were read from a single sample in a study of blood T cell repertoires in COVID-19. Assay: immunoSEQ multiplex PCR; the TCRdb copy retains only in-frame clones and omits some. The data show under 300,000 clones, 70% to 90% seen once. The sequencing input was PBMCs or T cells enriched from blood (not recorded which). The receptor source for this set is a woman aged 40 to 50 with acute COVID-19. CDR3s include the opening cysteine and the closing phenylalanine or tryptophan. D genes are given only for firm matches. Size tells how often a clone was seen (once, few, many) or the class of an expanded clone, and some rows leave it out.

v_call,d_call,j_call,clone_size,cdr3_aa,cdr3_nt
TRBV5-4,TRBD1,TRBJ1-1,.,CASSTDRENTEAFF,TGTGCCAGCAGCACCGACAGGGAGAACACTGAAGCTTTCTTT
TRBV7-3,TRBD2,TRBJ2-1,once,CASSFSRGGHNEQFF,TGTGCCAGCAGCTTTTCACGGGGGGGTCACAATGAGCAGTTCTTC
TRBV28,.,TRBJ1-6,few,CASSFVLGGHDNSPLHF,TGTGCCAGCAGTTTCGTTCTGGGAGGTCACGATAATTCACCCCTCCACTTT
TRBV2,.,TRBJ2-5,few,CASRAQGGETQYF,TGTGCCAGCAGGGCGCAGGGTGGCGAGACCCAGTACTTC
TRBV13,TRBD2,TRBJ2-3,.,CASSLTAGAGETDTQYF,TGTGCCAGCAGCTTGACCGCCGGCGCGGGAGAAACAGATACGCAGTATTTT
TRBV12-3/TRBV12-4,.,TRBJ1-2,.,CASSSDLNYGYTF,TGTGCCAGCAGTTCGGACTTAAACTATGGCTACACCTTC
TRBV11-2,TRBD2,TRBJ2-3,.,CASSRKLAGGTDTQYF,TGTGCCAGCAGCCGGAAATTAGCGGGCGGCACAGATACGCAGTATTTT
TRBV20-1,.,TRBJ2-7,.,CSASRSVYEQYF,TGCAGTGCTAGTCGTAGTGTTTACGAGCAGTACTTC
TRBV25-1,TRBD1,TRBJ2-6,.,CASQEQGAGANVLTF,TGTGCCAGCCAGGAGCAGGGGGCTGGGGCCAACGTCCTGACTTTC
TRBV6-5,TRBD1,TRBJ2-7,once,CASSRGLEYEQYF,TGTGCCAGCAGCAGGGGGTTGGAATACGAGCAGTACTTC
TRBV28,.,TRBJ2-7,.,CASSLGGELSYEQYF,TGTGCCAGCAGTTTGGGGGGTGAGCTCTCCTACGAGCAGTACTTC
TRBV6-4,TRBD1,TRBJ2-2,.,CASSPGTGSGELFF,TGTGCCAGCAGTCCCGGGACAGGGTCCGGGGAGCTGTTTTTT
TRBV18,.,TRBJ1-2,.,CASSPLSTASTYYGYTF,TGTGCCAGCTCACCACTCTCGACAGCCTCGACGTACTATGGCTACACCTTC
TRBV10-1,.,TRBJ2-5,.,CASSEGREKETQYF,TGCGCCAGCAGTGAGGGCAGGGAAAAAGAGACCCAGTACTTC
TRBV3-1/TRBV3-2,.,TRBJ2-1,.,CASSQDGVGTRGDNEQFF,TGTGCCAGCAGCCAAGATGGGGTTGGGACTCGCGGGGATAATGAGCAGTTCTTC
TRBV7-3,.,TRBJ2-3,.,CASSFSGHTDTQYF,TGTGCCAGCAGCTTTTCAGGACACACAGATACGCAGTATTTT
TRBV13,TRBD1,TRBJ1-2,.,CASSLGQTGSHYGYTF,TGTGCCAGCAGCTTAGGACAGACAGGGTCTCACTATGGCTACACCTTC
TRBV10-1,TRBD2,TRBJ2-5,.,CASSESGLAGAHQETQYF,TGCGCCAGCAGTGAGTCGGGACTAGCGGGAGCACACCAAGAGACCCAGTACTTC
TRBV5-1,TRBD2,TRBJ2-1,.,CASSLSPGTSGYNEQFF,TGCGCCAGCAGCTTGTCCCCCGGGACTAGCGGATACAATGAGCAGTTCTTC
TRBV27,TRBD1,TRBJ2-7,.,CASSKGGGTGAREQYF,TGTGCCAGCAGCAAGGGCGGAGGGACAGGAGCAAGGGAGCAGTACTTC
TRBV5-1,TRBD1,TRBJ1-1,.,CASSFQGATEAFF,TGCGCCAGCAGCTTTCAGGGGGCGACTGAAGCTTTCTTT
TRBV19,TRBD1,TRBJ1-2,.,CASSITGTGLVGGYTF,TGTGCCAGTTCAATAACCGGGACAGGGTTAGTGGGTGGCTACACCTTC
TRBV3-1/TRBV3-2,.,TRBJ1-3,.,CASSPGGLGNTIYF,TGTGCCAGCAGCCCGGGGGGTTTGGGAAACACCATATATTTT
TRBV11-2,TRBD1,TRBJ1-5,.,CASSLGAGTGGNQPQHF,TGTGCCAGCAGCTTAGGGGCCGGGACAGGGGGAAATCAGCCCCAGCATTTT
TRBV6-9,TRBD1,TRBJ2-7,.,CASSPARGQGTYEQYF,TGTGCCAGCAGTCCCGCCCGGGGACAGGGTACCTACGAGCAGTACTTC
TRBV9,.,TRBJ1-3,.,CASSVARSGNTIYF,TGTGCCAGCAGCGTAGCGCGCTCTGGAAACACCATATATTTT
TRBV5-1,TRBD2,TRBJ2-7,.,CASSYSSGYEQYF,TGCGCCAGCAGCTACTCTAGCGGGTACGAGCAGTACTTC
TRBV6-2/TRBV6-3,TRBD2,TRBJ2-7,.,CASSYSGLGYEQYF,TGTGCCAGCAGTTACTCGGGACTAGGCTACGAGCAGTACTTC
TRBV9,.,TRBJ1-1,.,CASSVTSGTEAFF,TGTGCCAGCAGCGTGACGTCGGGCACTGAAGCTTTCTTT
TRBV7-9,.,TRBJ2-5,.,CASSEGVETQYF,TGTGCCAGCAGCGAAGGAGTAGAGACCCAGTACTTC
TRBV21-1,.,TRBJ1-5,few,CASSNSQGSNQPQHF,TGTGCCAGCAGCAATTCTCAGGGGTCCAATCAGCCCCAGCATTTT
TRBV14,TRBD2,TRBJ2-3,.,CASSQVPGLAGVDTQYF,TGTGCCAGCAGCCAAGTCCCGGGACTAGCGGGGGTAGATACGCAGTATTTT
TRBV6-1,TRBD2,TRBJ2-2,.,CASSERPLARSGELFF,TGTGCCAGCAGTGAACGGCCACTAGCGAGATCGGGGGAGCTGTTTTTT
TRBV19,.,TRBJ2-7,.,CASSTRQGWRAYEQYF,TGTGCCAGTAGTACCCGACAGGGTTGGAGGGCCTACGAGCAGTACTTC
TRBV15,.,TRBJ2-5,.,CATSRDFWGVETQYF,TGTGCCACCAGCAGAGATTTTTGGGGAGTGGAGACCCAGTACTTC
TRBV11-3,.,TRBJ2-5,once,CASSLPREETQYF,TGTGCCAGCAGCCTCCCACGGGAAGAGACCCAGTACTTC
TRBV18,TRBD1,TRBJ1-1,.,CASSIQTGVTTEAFF,TGTGCCAGCTCAATACAGACAGGGGTTACCACTGAAGCTTTCTTT
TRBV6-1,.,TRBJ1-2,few,CASSEAGQPNF,TGTGCCAGCAGTGAAGCTGGACAGCCCAACTTC
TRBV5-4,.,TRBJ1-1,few,CASSLQGRAFF,TGTGCCAGCAGCTTGCAGGGTCGAGCTTTCTTT
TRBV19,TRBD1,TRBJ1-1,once,CASSRIQGGGNTEAFF,TGTGCCAGTAGTAGAATCCAAGGGGGCGGAAACACTGAAGCTTTCTTT
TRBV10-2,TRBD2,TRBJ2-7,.,CASSETSGGYEQYF,TGCGCCAGCAGTGAGACTAGCGGGGGCTACGAGCAGTACTTC
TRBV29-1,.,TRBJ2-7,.,CSVSGGPTSYEQYF,TGCAGCGTTTCCGGGGGGCCTACCTCCTACGAGCAGTACTTC
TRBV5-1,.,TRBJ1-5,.,CASSLEGQDSNQPQHF,TGCGCCAGCAGCTTGGAGGGACAAGATAGCAATCAGCCCCAGCATTTT